The clone carrying this T cell receptor (beta chain) has a handful of counts. Its antigen is unidentified. Some clones are missing from TCRdb's copy, which holds only in-frame ones; the method was immunoSEQ multiplex PCR. The table includes roughly 1,100,000 clones, more than 65% detected once. CDR3 size: 15 residues. The germline gives CDR1 GTSNPN, CDR2 SVGIG (reference sequence). The sample is drawn from a study of shared clonotypes between healthy human individuals. Study outcomes and limitations: With a handful of donors compared, 4% to 5% of naive CD4 clonotypes were shared. It was the few donors that limited the genetic and exposure-history diversity represented.

This receptor was identified in a man in his late teens or twenties in good health. What was sequenced was memory CD4+ T cells sorted from blood. Subset denoted: CD45RA-negative fraction. The rearrangement joins TRBV30 to TRBJ2-5, with TRBD2 matching over 7 bases. The J call may be faulty, since TRBJ2-7 better matches the DNA end. CDR3 sequence (DNA): TGTGCCTGGAGTGTACCGGGGGGAGCCACCTACGAGCAGTACTTC. This codes for CAWSVPGGATYEQYF.